The source of this T cell receptor (beta chain) is a study of control samples from healthy donors and cancer patients. The data were produced by immunoSEQ multiplex PCR, yet TCRdb's version contains in-frame clones alone and is incomplete. The sample records under 300,000 clones, over 75% being singletons. The ends were cut back, 3 bases at V and 4 bases at J, with 13 bases in the middle. Germline V gene lookup returns CDR1 LNHDA and CDR2 SQIVND (reference sequence). The CDR3 is 15 amino acids. The clonotype originates from a woman aged 55-70 years with lung cancer. The rearrangement joins TRBV19 to TRBJ1-5; D not certain. The sample comprised PBMCs. CDR3 amino acids: CASSMVFGRNQPQHF. CDR3 DNA: TGTGCCAGTAGTATGGTATTCGGGCGGAATCAGCCCCAGCATTTT.